This entry concerns a single TCR beta chain. Its antigen remains unknown. The CDR3 contains 15 residues. The data originate from a study of OX40 agonist ivuxolimab in advanced cancers. Study-level background: Patients were treated with intravenous ivuxolimab, dosed at 0.01 to 10 mg/kg and infused every 2 weeks. The study, taken as a whole, reports: The antigens recognized by the expanded peripheral T cells, that is their antigen specificity, were not determined.

Here immunoSEQ multiplex PCR was the method, and the copy in TCRdb shows in-frame clones only, minus some. The top ten clones hold 5.8% of a sample with about 96,000 clones, under 90% of them seen once. The sequencing here drew on CD4+ or CD8+ T cells sorted from blood, taken in a trial of the OX40 agonist ivuxolimab. The V and J genes are TRBV21-1 and TRBJ1-4; the DNA was not used to check the table's D call, TRBD1. TRBV21-1 is a pseudogene segment. The sequence was obtained from an adult with an advanced solid tumor such as melanoma, head and neck, liver or kidney cancer. Here the CDR3 DNA reads TGTGCCAGCAGCAAAGCGGGCAGTTTCAATGAAAAACTGTTTTTT. Protein sequence: CASSKAGSFNEKLFF.